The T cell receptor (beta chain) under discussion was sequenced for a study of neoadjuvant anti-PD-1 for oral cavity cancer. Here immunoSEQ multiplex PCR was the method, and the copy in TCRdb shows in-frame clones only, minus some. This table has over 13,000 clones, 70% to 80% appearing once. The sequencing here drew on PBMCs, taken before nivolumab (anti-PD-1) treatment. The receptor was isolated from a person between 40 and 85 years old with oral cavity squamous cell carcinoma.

CDR3 nucleotides: TGCGCCAGCAGCTTGTGGTCAGCCGTGAACACTGAAGCTTTCTTT. Its translation: CASSLWSAVNTEAFF. This chain links TRBV5-1 with TRBJ1-1; no firm D call. The V gene's germline CDR1 is SGHRS and CDR2 YFSETQ. The CDR3 is 15 amino acids. Trimming removed 1 base from V and 0 bases from J, with 10 bases in between.